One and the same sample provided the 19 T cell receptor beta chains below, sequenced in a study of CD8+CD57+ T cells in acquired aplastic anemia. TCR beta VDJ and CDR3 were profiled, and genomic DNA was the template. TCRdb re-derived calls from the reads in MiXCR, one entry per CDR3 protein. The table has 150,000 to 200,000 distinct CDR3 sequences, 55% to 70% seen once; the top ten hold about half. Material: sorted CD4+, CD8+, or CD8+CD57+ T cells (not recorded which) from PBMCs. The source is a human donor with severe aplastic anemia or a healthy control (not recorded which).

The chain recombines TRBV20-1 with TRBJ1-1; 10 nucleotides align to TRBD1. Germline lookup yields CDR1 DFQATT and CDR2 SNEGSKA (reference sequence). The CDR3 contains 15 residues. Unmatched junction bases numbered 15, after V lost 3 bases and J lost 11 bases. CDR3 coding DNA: TGCAGTGCTAGCCCGAGGGACAGGGGTTTCGTTTCTGCTTTCTTT. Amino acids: CSASPRDRGFVSAFF.

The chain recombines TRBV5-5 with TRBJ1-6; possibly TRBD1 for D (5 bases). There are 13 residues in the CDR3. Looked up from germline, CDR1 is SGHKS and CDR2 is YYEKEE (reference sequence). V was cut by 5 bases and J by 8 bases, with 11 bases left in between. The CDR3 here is CASRWDGHSPLHF. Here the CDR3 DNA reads TGTGCCAGCAGATGGGACGGCCATTCACCCCTCCACTTT.

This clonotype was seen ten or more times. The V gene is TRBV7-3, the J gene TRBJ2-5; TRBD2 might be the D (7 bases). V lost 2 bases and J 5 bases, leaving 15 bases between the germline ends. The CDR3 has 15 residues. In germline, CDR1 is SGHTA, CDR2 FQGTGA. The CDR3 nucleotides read TGTGCCAGCAGCTTATATGGCGGGGGCGAGGAGACCCAGTACTTC. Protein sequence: CASSLYGGGEETQYF.

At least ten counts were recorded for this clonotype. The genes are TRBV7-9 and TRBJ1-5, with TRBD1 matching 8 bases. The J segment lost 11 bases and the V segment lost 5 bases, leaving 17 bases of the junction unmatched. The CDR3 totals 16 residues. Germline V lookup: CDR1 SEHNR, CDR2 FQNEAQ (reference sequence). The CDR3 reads CASSQRTGTEYKAQHF. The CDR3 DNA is TGTGCCAGCAGCCAGAGGACAGGGACGGAGTATAAGGCCCAGCATTTT.

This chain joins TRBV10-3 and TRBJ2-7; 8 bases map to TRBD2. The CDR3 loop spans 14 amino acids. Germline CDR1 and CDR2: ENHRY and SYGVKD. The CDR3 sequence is CALRRGDGPYEQYF. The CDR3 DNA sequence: TGTGCTTTACGGCGGGGGGACGGCCCCTACGAGCAGTACTTC.

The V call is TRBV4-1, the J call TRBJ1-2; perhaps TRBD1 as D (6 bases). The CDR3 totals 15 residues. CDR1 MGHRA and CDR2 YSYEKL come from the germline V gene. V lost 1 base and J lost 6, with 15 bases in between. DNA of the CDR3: TGCGCCAGCAGCCAAGTGATACAGGGTTCCGATGGCTACACCTTC. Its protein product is CASSQVIQGSDGYTF.

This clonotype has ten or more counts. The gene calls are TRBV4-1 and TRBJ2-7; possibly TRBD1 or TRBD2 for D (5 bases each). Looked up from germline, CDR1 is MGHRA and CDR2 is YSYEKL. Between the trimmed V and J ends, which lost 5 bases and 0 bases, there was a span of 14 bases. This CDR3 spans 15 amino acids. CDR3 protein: CASSASWGSSYEQYF. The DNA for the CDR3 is TGCGCCAGCAGCGCCAGCTGGGGGAGCTCCTACGAGCAGTACTTC.

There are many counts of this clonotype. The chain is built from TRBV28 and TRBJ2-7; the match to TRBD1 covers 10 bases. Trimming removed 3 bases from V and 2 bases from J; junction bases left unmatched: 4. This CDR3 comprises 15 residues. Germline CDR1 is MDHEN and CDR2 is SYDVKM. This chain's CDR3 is CASSFGGTGAYEQYF. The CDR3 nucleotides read TGTGCCAGCAGTTTTGGTGGGACAGGGGCCTACGAGCAGTACTTC. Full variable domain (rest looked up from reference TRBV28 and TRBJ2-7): DVKVTQSSRYLVKRTGEKVFLECVQDMDHENMFWYRQDPGLGLRLIYFSYDVKMKEKGDIPEGYSVSREKKERFSLILESASTNQTSMYLCASSFGGTGAYEQYFGPGTRLTVT.

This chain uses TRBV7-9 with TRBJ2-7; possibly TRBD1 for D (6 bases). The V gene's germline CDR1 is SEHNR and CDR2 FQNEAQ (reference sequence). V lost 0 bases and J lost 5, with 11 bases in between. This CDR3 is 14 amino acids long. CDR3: CASSLAHRAHEQYF. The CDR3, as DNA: TGTGCCAGCAGCTTAGCACACAGGGCCCACGAGCAGTACTTC.

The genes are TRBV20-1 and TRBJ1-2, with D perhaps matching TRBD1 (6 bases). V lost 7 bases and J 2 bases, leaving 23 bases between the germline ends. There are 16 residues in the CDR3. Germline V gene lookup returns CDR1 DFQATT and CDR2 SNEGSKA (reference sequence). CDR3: CSVTPPREQGNYGYTF. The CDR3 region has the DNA TGCAGTGTCACGCCCCCGCGCGAACAGGGCAACTATGGCTACACCTTC.

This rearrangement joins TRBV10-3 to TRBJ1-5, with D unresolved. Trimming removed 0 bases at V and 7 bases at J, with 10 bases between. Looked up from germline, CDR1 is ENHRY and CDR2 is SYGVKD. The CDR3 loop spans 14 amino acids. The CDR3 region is CAISESRWTQPQHF. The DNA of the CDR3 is TGTGCCATCAGTGAGTCGAGGTGGACCCAGCCCCAGCATTTT.

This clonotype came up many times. Here the CDR3 DNA reads TGCAGCGTTTATTTGCGTCGCACAGATACGCAGTATTTT. Protein: CSVYLRRTDTQYF. The chain combines TRBV29-1 with TRBJ2-3, with no clear D. This CDR3 is 13 amino acids long. V lost 5 bases to trimming and J lost 1 base, with 10 bases between them. Germline V gene data show CDR1 as SQVTM and CDR2 as ANQGSEA.

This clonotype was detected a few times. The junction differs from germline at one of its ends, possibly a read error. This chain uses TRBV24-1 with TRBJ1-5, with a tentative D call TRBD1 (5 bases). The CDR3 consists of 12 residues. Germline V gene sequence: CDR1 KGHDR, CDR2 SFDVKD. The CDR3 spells CAGARGGFGPAF. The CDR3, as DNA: TGTGCCGGTGCCCGGGGGGGGTTCGGCCCAGCATTT.

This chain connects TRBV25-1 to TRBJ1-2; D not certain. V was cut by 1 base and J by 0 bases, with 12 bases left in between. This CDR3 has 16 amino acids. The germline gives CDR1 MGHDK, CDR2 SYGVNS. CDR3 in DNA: TGTGCCAGCAGTGAATTGGGATCCCTAGCTAACTATGGCTACACCTTC. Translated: CASSELGSLANYGYTF.

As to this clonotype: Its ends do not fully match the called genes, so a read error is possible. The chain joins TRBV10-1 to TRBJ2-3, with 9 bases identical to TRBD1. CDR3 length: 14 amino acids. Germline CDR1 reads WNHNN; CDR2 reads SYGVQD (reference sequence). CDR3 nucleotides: TGTGCCAGCAGTGTAACAGGGGGCGAAGGTACGCAGTATTTT. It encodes CASSVTGGEGTQYF.

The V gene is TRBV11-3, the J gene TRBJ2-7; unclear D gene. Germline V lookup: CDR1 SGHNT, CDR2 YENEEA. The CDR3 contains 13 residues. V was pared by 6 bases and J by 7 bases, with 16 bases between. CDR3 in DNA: TGTGCCAGCAGAAATAGGGTTTCCGAGGAGCAGTACTTC. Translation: CASRNRVSEEQYF.

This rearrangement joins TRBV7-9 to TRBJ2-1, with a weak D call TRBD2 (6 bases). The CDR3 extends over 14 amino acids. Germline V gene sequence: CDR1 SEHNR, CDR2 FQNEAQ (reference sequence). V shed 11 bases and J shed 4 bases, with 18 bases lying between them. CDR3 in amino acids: CACNFVGGYNEQFF. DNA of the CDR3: TGTGCCTGTAACTTCGTGGGGGGATACAATGAGCAGTTCTTC.

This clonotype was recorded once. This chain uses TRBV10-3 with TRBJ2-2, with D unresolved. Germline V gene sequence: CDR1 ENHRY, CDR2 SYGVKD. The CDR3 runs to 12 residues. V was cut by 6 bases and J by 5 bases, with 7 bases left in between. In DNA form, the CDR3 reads TGTGCCATCAGGACATCAACCGGGGAGCTGTTTTTT. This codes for CAIRTSTGELFF.

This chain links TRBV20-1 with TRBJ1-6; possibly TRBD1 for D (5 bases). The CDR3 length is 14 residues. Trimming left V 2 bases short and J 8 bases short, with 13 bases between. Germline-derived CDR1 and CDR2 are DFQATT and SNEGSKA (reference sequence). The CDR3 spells CSARLAGGHSPLHF. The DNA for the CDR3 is TGCAGTGCTAGATTAGCGGGGGGACATTCACCCCTCCACTTT.